Listed below are T cell receptor beta chains from one sample, sequenced in a study of graft-versus-host responses after intestinal transplantation. The assay was immunoSEQ multiplex PCR, and TCRdb's table has in-frame clones only and misses some. The sample carries 75,000 to 90,000 clones, approximately 91% recorded once. Antigens of these TCRs are unknown. The input for sequencing was unstimulated CD4+ T cells sorted from spleen or lymph node cells, taken before intestinal transplant. The receptors originated from a human donor who received an intestinal transplant. The CDR3 runs from the conserved cysteine through the conserved F or W. D genes are given only for firm matches. Clone size is shown for a subset of rows, as once, few, many or a class of expanded clone.

-	-	TRBJ1-2	TRBV21-1	16	TGTGCCCCCTTCCAGGGGGACAAGCCTCCTAACTATGGCTACACCTTC	CAPFQGDKPPNYGYTF
-	-	TRBJ2-7	TRBV30	12	TGTGCCTGGAGCGCTAGCTCCTACGAGCAGTACTTC	CAWSASSYEQYF
-	-	TRBJ1-1	TRBV20-1	10	TGCAGTGCTCGGCGGACTGAAGCTTTCTTT	CSARRTEAFF
TRBD1	-	TRBJ1-1	TRBV4-2	18	TGTGCCAGCAGCCAAGACCCCGCCCTGGACAGGGGGCCGATAGGGGCTTTCTTT	CASSQDPALDRGPIGAFF
TRBD2	-	TRBJ2-7	TRBV30	14	TGTGCCTGGACCCCTCAGCGGGGTCTCTACGAGCAGTACTTC	CAWTPQRGLYEQYF
-	few	TRBJ1-1	TRBV19	15	TGTGCCAGTAGTACCGGGGATCCGATGAACACTGAAGCTTTCTTT	CASSTGDPMNTEAFF
-	-	TRBJ1-2	TRBV2	14	TGTGCCAGCAGTGAATACGCAGAATACTATGGCTACACCTTC	CASSEYAEYYGYTF
TRBD2	-	TRBJ2-1	TRBV10-3	16	TGTGCCATCAGTGAGTCATCGCGGACTAGACTCCGTGAGCAGTTCTTC	CAISESSRTRLREQFF
-	-	TRBJ1-5	TRBV6-1	12	TGTGCCAGCAACAGAATCAATCAGCCCCAGCATTTT	CASNRINQPQHF
-	-	TRBJ1-5	TRBV19	16	TGTGCCAGTAGTATAGGAAGGCCAGGGAACGATCAGCCCCAGCATTTT	CASSIGRPGNDQPQHF
-	-	TRBJ2-5	TRBV11-2	11	TGTGCCAGCAGCTCGCAAGAGACCCAGTACTTC	CASSSQETQYF
-	-	TRBJ2-7	TRBV6-5	15	TGTGCCAGCCGAAGGTACAGGGAAGGGGACTACGAGCAGTACTTC	CASRRYREGDYEQYF
-	-	TRBJ1-1	TRBV19	14	TGTGCCAGTAGTATAGATCGAGCCCTCCCGGGAGCTTTCTTT	CASSIDRALPGAFF
-	-	TRBJ1-2	TRBV29-1	13	TGCAGCGTTGGTGGAGGTCCTAACTATGGCTACACCTTC	CSVGGGPNYGYTF
TRBD1	-	TRBJ2-2	TRBV30	13	TGTGCGGGGAACAGGGGAGCCACCGGGGAGCTGTTTTTT	CAGNRGATGELFF
-	-	TRBJ1-5	TRBV28	15	TGTGCCAGCAGTTACTACAACAGGGTAAATCAGCCCCAGCATTTT	CASSYYNRVNQPQHF
TRBD2	-	TRBJ2-7	TRBV6-1	15	TGTGCCAGCAGCCCGACTAGCGGGAGGGCTCGTGAGCAGTACTTC	CASSPTSGRAREQYF
-	few	TRBJ2-4	TRBV4-1	19	TGCGCCAGCAGCCAGTCGACAGGAGAGACTTTAATAGCCAAAAACATTCAGTACTTC	CASSQSTGETLIAKNIQYF
TRBD1	-	TRBJ2-1	TRBV11-3	15	TGTGCCAGCAGCTTAGATAGACAGGGCTACAATGAGCAGTTCTTC	CASSLDRQGYNEQFF
-	-	TRBJ1-1	TRBV5-6	15	TGTGCCAGCAGCTTGTCGGGGTTTATGAACACTGAAGCTTTCTTT	CASSLSGFMNTEAFF
TRBD1	-	TRBJ1-2	TRBV18	15	TGTGCCAGCTCACCACGACAGGGAGAGGGCTATGGCTACACCTTC	CASSPRQGEGYGYTF
TRBD2	-	TRBJ2-1	TRBV7-3	17	TGTGCCAGCAGCTTAAATGGTCGCGGGGGGGCCTCGAATGAGCAGTTCTTC	CASSLNGRGGASNEQFF
-	-	TRBJ1-2	TRBV5-4	15	TGTGCCAGCAGCTTTAAAGATAAGGGGATTGAAGGCTACACCTTC	CASSFKDKGIEGYTF
TRBD1	-	TRBJ2-6	TRBV30	21	TGTGCCTGGAGTTTGCGGGTCCCGGGACAGGGCCGGTGGACTGGGGCCAACGTCCTGACTTTC	CAWSLRVPGQGRWTGANVLTF
-	-	TRBJ2-2	TRBV27	13	TGTGCCAGCAGTTTTGACAGGTTTAGGGAGCTGTTTTTT	CASSFDRFRELFF
-	-	TRBJ1-5	TRBV19	15	TGTGCCAGTAGTATTGAGCCCCGGGGCAATCAGCCCCAGCATTTT	CASSIEPRGNQPQHF
TRBD1	few	TRBJ1-5	TRBV10-3	14	TGTGCCATCAGTACCACAGGGGGCAGCCAGCCCCAGCATTTT	CAISTTGGSQPQHF